This TCR beta chain was sequenced in a study of blood T cell repertoires in COVID-19. In the study's own analysis: Estimation of nucleated cell counts was performed using reference gene primer amplification. Clones were read by immunoSEQ multiplex PCR, and TCRdb kept only the in-frame ones, dropping some. V and J calls and clone size are those listed in that table; D and trimming were worked out from the DNA. The sample shows roughly 180,000 clones, more than 85% of them seen only once. This CDR3 is 14 amino acids long. Trimming at V came to 4 bases and at J to 1 base, leaving 4 bases not matched to a gene. Germline CDR1 reads SGHRS; CDR2 reads YFSETQ.

The receptor was isolated from a woman aged 25 to 39 with active or convalescent COVID-19. The V call is TRBV5-1, the J call TRBJ1-2; 7 positions agree with TRBD1. The specimen sequenced was peripheral blood. Here the CDR3 reads CASSPGQFNYGYTF. The CDR3 DNA is TGCGCCAGCAGCCCGGGACAGTTTAACTATGGCTACACCTTC.